The following is a T cell receptor beta chain sequence with its context. Germline V gene lookup returns CDR1 SGDLS and CDR2 YYNGEE. V was pared by 0 bases and J by 1 base, with 16 bases between. This CDR3 comprises 17 residues. Method: immunoSEQ multiplex PCR; TCRdb's copy keeps in-frame clones and lacks some. The sample carries under 200,000 clones, approximately 87% recorded once. These data come from a study of blood T cell repertoires in COVID-19. The overall study: The United States, Italy and Spain provided the acute and convalescent COVID-19 samples.

The origin of this receptor is a man between 18 and 35 years old with active or convalescent COVID-19. V gene TRBV9 combines with J gene TRBJ1-1; no definite D call. Sequencing used peripheral blood. The CDR3 region is CASSVGSTSRANTEAFF. CDR3 DNA: TGTGCCAGCAGCGTAGGCTCGACCTCGCGGGCGAACACTGAAGCTTTCTTT.